The rows below give T cell receptor beta chains drawn from one sample of a study of identical twins. TCRdb re-derived calls from the 5' RACE reads in MiXCR, one entry per CDR3 protein. Among 450,000 or so distinct CDR3 sequences listed, 14% were seen once. These data also formed part of another study, on yellow fever vaccine responses in identical twins.

The sample was CD4+ T cells sorted from blood. These receptor sequences come from a woman younger than 30 in good health. Each CDR3 is given with its conserved first and last residue. A D gene is named only where the DNA matches it firmly.

d_gene	j_gene	v_gene	CDR3aa
.	TRBJ2-7	TRBV3-1	CASSPRASQQYF
TRBD2	TRBJ2-3	TRBV7-2	CASSRLARATDTQYF
TRBD2	TRBJ2-7	TRBV7-9	CASRVGLAGDLYEQYF
.	TRBJ1-1	TRBV29-1	CSVFSSNTEAFF
.	TRBJ2-7	TRBV12-3/TRBV12-4	CASSPLGGETVSYEQYF
TRBD2	TRBJ2-5	TRBV10-3	CAISGDRAGVETQYF
TRBD2	TRBJ2-5	TRBV24-1	CATSPGLAGQQETQYF
TRBD2	TRBJ2-3	TRBV10-3	CAISDGAGVGTDTQYF
TRBD2	TRBJ2-2	TRBV3-1	CASSQVRSGRAHDTGELFF
TRBD2	TRBJ2-5	TRBV29-1	CSAGTSGRARETQYF
TRBD2	TRBJ2-3	TRBV4-2	CASSHTSGARKSTQYF
.	TRBJ2-7	TRBV7-2	CASSLELGQLYYEQYF
TRBD1	TRBJ2-1	TRBV10-3	CAINTGQGSYNEQFF
TRBD2	TRBJ2-1	TRBV24-1	CATIFGLAGRGEQFF
.	TRBJ2-7	TRBV7-3	CASSLMSMSQAYYEQYF
.	TRBJ2-6	TRBV11-2	CASSYITGIVAGGANVLTF
TRBD2	TRBJ2-1	TRBV12-3/TRBV12-4	CASSLSSGSFDEQFF
TRBD2	TRBJ2-7	TRBV12-3/TRBV12-4	CASSLASGGPEQYF
.	TRBJ2-4	TRBV20-1	CSASKGNLAKNIQYF
TRBD1	TRBJ1-1	TRBV18	CASSPIAGQGLNEAFF
.	TRBJ2-1	TRBV15	CATSLTRNEQFF
.	TRBJ2-3	TRBV15	CATSRDTKETDTQYF
.	TRBJ2-1	TRBV12-3/TRBV12-4	CASSFLTEGNEQFF
TRBD2	TRBJ2-1	TRBV5-1	CASSTTSGGYNEQFF
.	TRBJ2-7	TRBV27	CASSLGAVGVEQYF
.	TRBJ2-1	TRBV15	CATSRVNEQFF